Presented here are 5 T cell receptor beta chains from one specimen sequenced in a study of T cells of healthy individuals. TCRdb passed the 5' RACE reads through MiXCR, listing each CDR3 protein once. This sample has roughly 76,000 distinct CDR3 sequences; approximately 5.4% occur once, and the top ten carry about 7.5%. The receptors were sampled from a female donor in good health.

This clonotype was seen repeatedly, ten times or more. The chain recombines TRBV7-9 with TRBJ2-1; 10 nucleotides line up with TRBD2. Germline CDR1 is SEHNR and CDR2 is FQNEAQ (reference sequence). The CDR3 runs 14 residues. Unmatched junction bases numbered 0, after V lost 1 base and J lost 6 bases. The chain's CDR3 is CASSLVAGGNEQFF. DNA of the CDR3: TGTGCCAGCAGCTTAGTAGCGGGAGGCAATGAGCAGTTCTTC. The whole variable domain, filled in from reference TRBV7-9 and TRBJ2-1, reads DTGVSQNPRHKITKRGQNVTFRCDPISEHNRLYWYRQTLGQGPEFLTYFQNEAQLEKSRLLSDRFSAERPKGSFSTLEIQRTEQGDSAMYLCASSLVAGGNEQFFGPGTRLTVL.

This clonotype was picked up many times. The chain combines TRBV6-2 or TRBV6-3 with TRBJ1-5; D gene uncertain. Deletions cut 7 bases from V and 0 bases from J, with 4 bases between. CDR1 MNHEY and CDR2 SVGEGT come from the germline V gene. The CDR3 runs to 12 residues. This CDR3 reads CASTDSNQPQHF. The CDR3 region has the DNA TGTGCCAGCACCGATAGCAATCAGCCCCAGCATTTT.

This clonotype was detected only a few times. The J gene is TRBJ2-1, the V gene TRBV19; no reliable D call. Germline CDR1 is LNHDA and CDR2 is SQIVND (reference sequence). V was pared by 5 bases and J by 14 bases, with 16 bases between. This CDR3 is 12 amino acids long. CDR3 sequence reads: CASSETTQVKFF. The CDR3 DNA follows: TGTGCCAGTAGTGAAACGACCCAGGTCAAGTTCTTC.

In its sample, this clonotype was seen a few times. The rearrangement joins TRBV7-2 to TRBJ2-2, with TRBD1 identical over 7 bases. Trimming cost V 1 base and J 2 bases; bases outside gene matches: 7. Germline CDR1 reads SGHTA; CDR2 reads FQGNSA. There are 17 residues in the CDR3. CDR3 residues: CASSLGGQTRNTGELFF. CDR3 bases: TGTGCCAGCAGCTTAGGGGGACAGACGCGAAACACCGGGGAGCTGTTTTTT.

This chain uses TRBV7-8 with TRBJ1-3; no clear D gene. The CDR3 totals 16 residues. Trimming cost V 4 bases and J 0 bases, with 13 bases left between them. Germline V gene data show CDR1 as SGHVS and CDR2 as FQNEAQ. DNA for the CDR3: TGTGCCAGCAGCTCCCATGAGGGTATCTCTGGAAACACCATATATTTT. This translates into CASSSHEGISGNTIYF.